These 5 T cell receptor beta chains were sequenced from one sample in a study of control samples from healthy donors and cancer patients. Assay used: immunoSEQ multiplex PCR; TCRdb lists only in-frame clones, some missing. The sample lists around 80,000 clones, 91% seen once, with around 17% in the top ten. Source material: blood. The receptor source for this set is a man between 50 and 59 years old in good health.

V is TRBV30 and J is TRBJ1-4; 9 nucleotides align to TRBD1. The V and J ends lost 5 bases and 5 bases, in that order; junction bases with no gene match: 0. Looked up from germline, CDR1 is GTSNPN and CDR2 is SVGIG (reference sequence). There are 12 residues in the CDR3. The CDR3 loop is CAWGTGNEKLFF. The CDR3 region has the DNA TGTGCCTGGGGGACAGGGAATGAAAAACTGTTTTTT. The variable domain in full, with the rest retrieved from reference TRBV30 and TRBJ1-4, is SQTIHQWPATLVQPVGSPLSLECTVEGTSNPNLYWYRQAAGRGLQLLFYSVGIGQISSEVPQNLSASRPQDRQFILSSKKLLLSDSGFYLCAWGTGNEKLFFGSGTQLSVL.

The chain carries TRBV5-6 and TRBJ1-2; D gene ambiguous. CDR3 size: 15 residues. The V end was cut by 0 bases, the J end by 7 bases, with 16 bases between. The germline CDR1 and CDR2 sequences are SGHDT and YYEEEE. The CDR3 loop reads CASSLVGQLKFGYTF. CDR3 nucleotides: TGTGCCAGCAGCTTGGTAGGGCAGCTGAAGTTTGGCTACACCTTC.

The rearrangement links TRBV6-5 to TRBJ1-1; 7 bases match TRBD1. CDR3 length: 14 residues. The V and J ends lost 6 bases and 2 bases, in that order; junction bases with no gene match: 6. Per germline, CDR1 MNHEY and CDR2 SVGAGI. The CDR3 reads CASRVGQQNTEAFF. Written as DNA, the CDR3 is TGTGCCAGCAGGGTGGGACAGCAAAACACTGAAGCTTTCTTT.

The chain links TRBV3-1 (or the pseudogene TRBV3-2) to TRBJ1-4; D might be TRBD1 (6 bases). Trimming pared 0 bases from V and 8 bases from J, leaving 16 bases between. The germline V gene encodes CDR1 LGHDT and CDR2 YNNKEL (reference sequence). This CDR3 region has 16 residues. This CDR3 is CASSQEWRGTREKLFF. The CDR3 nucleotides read TGTGCCAGCAGCCAAGAATGGAGGGGGACGAGGGAAAAACTGTTTTTT.

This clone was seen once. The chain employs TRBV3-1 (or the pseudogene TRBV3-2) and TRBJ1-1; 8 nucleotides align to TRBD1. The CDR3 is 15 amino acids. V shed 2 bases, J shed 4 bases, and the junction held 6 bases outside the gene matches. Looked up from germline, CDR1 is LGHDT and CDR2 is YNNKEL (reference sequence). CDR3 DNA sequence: TGTGCCAGCAGCCAATTAGGACAGGGCGGCACTGAAGCTTTCTTT. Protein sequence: CASSQLGQGGTEAFF.